This TCR beta chain was sequenced during a study of CD8 T cells in ankylosing spondylitis. Notes on the study in general: Prior literature has documented some motif variants in synovial fluid and blood from reactive arthritis. Reportedly, disease-linked clones are significantly enriched in ankylosing spondylitis patients' matched synovial fluid. Within ankylosing spondylitis blood, a TCR beta motif made up of several highly homologous variants appeared to be characteristic.

J gave up 5 bases and V 3 bases, and 10 bases lay outside the gene matches. The CDR3 spans 15 residues. CDR1 is MGHDK, CDR2 SYGVNS, per germline. By quantitative 5'-RACE with molecular barcodes, the TCR beta libraries were made. Via MiXCR, TCRdb re-called the 5' RACE reads, giving one row per CDR3 protein. Found here are under 250,000 distinct CDR3 sequences, roughly 10% of them singletons; the top ten hold under 7%. This clonotype has ten or more counts. Its antigen remains unidentified. The sequenced sample consisted of blood, either unsorted or a sorted T cell fraction (not recorded which). V and J are TRBV25-1 and TRBJ2-7; 7 positions match TRBD1. This receptor was taken from a male donor with ankylosing spondylitis or in good health (not recorded which). The CDR3 spells CASSDTGTEGHEQYF. CDR3 DNA sequence: TGTGCCAGCAGTGATACTGGGACAGAAGGCCACGAGCAGTACTTC.